These 11 T cell receptor beta chains were all obtained from the same sample, sequenced in a study of OX40 agonist ivuxolimab in advanced cancers. This table comes from immunoSEQ multiplex PCR, and its TCRdb copy is limited to in-frame clones, with some not included. The table includes about 60,000 clones, roughly 83% detected once. The material was CD4+ or CD8+ T cells sorted from blood, obtained in a trial of the OX40 agonist ivuxolimab. The receptors come from an adult with an advanced solid tumor such as melanoma, head and neck, liver or kidney cancer.

J is TRBJ2-7 and V is TRBV6-1, with D unclear. Germline CDR1 reads MNHNS; CDR2 reads SASEGT. This CDR3 comprises 11 residues. The V end was cut by 7 bases, the J end by 3 bases, with 7 bases between. CDR3 residues: CASMRDYEQYF. The CDR3 DNA follows: TGTGCCAGCATGAGAGACTACGAGCAGTACTTC.

The genes are TRBV9 and TRBJ2-2; a weak D match, TRBD1 (5 bases). CDR1 SGDLS and CDR2 YYNGEE come from the germline V gene. The ends were cut back, 2 bases at V and 7 bases at J, with 15 bases in the middle. The CDR3 has 15 residues. CDR3 coding DNA: TGTGCCAGCAGCGTCCTATCGAAGACAGACGGGGAGCTGTTTTTT. It specifies CASSVLSKTDGELFF.

This clone appeared a single time. The chain joins TRBV4-2 to TRBJ2-1; tentatively, D is TRBD2 (5 bases). CDR1 is LGHNA and CDR2 is YNFKEQ in the germline V gene. The CDR3 is 15 residues long. Trimming took off 1 base at V and 9 bases at J, with 16 bases between the two ends. The CDR3 DNA sequence: TGTGCCAGCAGCCAAGGGGCCCTACTAGTAAGTGAGCAGTTCTTC. Its translation: CASSQGALLVSEQFF.

In its sample, this clone was seen once. This chain links TRBV2 with TRBJ1-4; D not resolved. From germline, CDR1 is SNHLY and CDR2 FYNNEI. V lost 4 bases to trimming and J lost 5 bases, with 5 bases between them. The CDR3 runs 12 residues. The CDR3 loop reads CASSGGNEKLFF. In nucleotides, the CDR3 is TGTGCCAGCAGTGGGGGAAATGAAAAACTGTTTTTT.

The rearrangement uses TRBV2 and TRBJ2-1; no reliable D call. Germline CDR1 SNHLY, CDR2 FYNNEI. The CDR3 contains 14 residues. V lost 3 bases to trimming and J lost 3 bases, with 9 bases between them. The CDR3: CASSEAIVYNEQFF. For the CDR3, the DNA is TGTGCCAGCAGTGAGGCTATAGTCTACAATGAGCAGTTCTTC.

This rearrangement joins TRBV9 to TRBJ2-3; 13 bases map to TRBD2. From germline, CDR1 is SGDLS and CDR2 YYNGEE. V shed 4 bases and J 5 bases; nucleotides not matched to a gene: 7. The CDR3 is 16 amino acids. The CDR3 loop is CASSPTTSGGIDTQYF. Here the CDR3 DNA reads TGTGCCAGCAGCCCGACGACTAGCGGGGGGATAGATACGCAGTATTTT.

The genes are TRBV6-1 and TRBJ1-2; 8 bases agree with TRBD1. The CDR3 consists of 15 residues. The germline V gene encodes CDR1 MNHNS and CDR2 SASEGT. V shed 4 bases and J 5 bases; nucleotides not matched to a gene: 9. CDR3: CASSGGQGRGYGYTF. CDR3 bases: TGTGCCAGCAGTGGCGGACAGGGTCGAGGATATGGCTACACCTTC.

The rearrangement joins TRBV7-9 to TRBJ2-2, with 8 bases that match TRBD1. From germline, CDR1 is SEHNR and CDR2 FQNEAQ (reference sequence). This CDR3 has 16 amino acids. J gave up 2 bases and V 5 bases, and 7 bases lay outside the gene matches. Written as DNA, the CDR3 is TGTGCCAGCAGCGCCCCAGACAGGGGAAACACCGGGGAGCTGTTTTTT. Protein: CASSAPDRGNTGELFF.

In DNA form, the CDR3 reads TGTGCCATTGGGACCCCCCGTCAGGGGGTGGGGACCGGGGAGCTGTTTTTT. It specifies CAIGTPRQGVGTGELFF. This chain links TRBV10-3 with TRBJ2-2, with 7 positions matching TRBD1. Germline V gene lookup returns CDR1 ENHRY and CDR2 SYGVKD. V shed 9 bases and J 5 bases; nucleotides not matched to a gene: 18. This CDR3 is built from 17 residues.

This clone has only a few counts. The gene calls are TRBV2 and TRBJ1-4, with D tentatively TRBD1 (5 bases). The germline gives CDR1 SNHLY, CDR2 FYNNEI. This CDR3 contains 14 residues. Trimming took off 10 bases at V and 3 bases at J, with 15 bases between the two ends. The CDR3 nucleotides read TGTGCCACCAAAAGGGGTGGCCCTAATGAAAAACTGTTTTTT. Protein sequence: CATKRGGPNEKLFF.

This chain joins TRBV11-2 and TRBJ2-5; the D gene could be TRBD1 or TRBD2 (6 bases each). V lost 3 bases and J lost 10, with 21 bases in between. The CDR3 spans 15 residues. The germline CDR1 and CDR2 sequences are SGHAT and FQNNGV. For the CDR3, the DNA is TGTGCCAGCAGCTTCTCTGCCTGGGGGGCCGGGGGCCAGTACTTC. Protein: CASSFSAWGAGGQYF.